These 24 T cell receptor beta chains were all obtained from the same sample, sequenced in a study of blood T cells in healthy people across ages. A J-beta primer mix and a sample-barcoded 5' primer were used in a second PCR of roughly 6 to 11 cycles. TCRdb analysed the 5' RACE reads with MiXCR anew, one entry per CDR3 protein. The sample contains about a million distinct CDR3 sequences, roughly half of which appear only once. Sequencing was done on a sample of blood. Source of these receptors: a woman aged 55-69 years in good health.

This clonotype was seen a handful of times. The chain employs TRBV30 and TRBJ1-1, with D possibly TRBD1 on 5 matching bases. The germline V gene encodes CDR1 GTSNPN and CDR2 SVGIG (reference sequence). Between the trimmed V and J ends, which lost 8 bases and 6 bases, there was a span of 10 bases. The CDR3 runs to 10 residues. As DNA, the CDR3 is TGTGCCCACTGGGGGGCTGAAGCTTTCTTT. It yields the protein CAHWGAEAFF. Based on the CDR3 plus reference TRBV30 and TRBJ1-1, the full variable domain is SQTIHQWPATLVQPVGSPLSLECTVEGTSNPNLYWYRQAAGRGLQLLFYSVGIGQISSEVPQNLSASRPQDRQFILSSKKLLLSDSGFYLCAHWGAEAFFGQGTRLTVV.

In DNA form, the CDR3 reads TGTGCCAGCAGCGGGACAGGAAGGGTTGAGCAGTTCTTC. The encoded protein is CASSGTGRVEQFF. The rearrangement joins TRBV7-9 to TRBJ2-1; 8 bases align to TRBD1. Unmatched junction bases numbered 6, after V lost 5 bases and J lost 9 bases. The CDR3 sequence is 13 residues long. CDR1 SEHNR and CDR2 FQNEAQ come from the germline V gene (reference sequence).

This clonotype was detected a few times. The chain couples TRBV7-2 to TRBJ1-2; maybe TRBD1 (5 bases). The CDR3 runs to 12 residues. The germline V gene encodes CDR1 SGHTA and CDR2 FQGNSA. The V end was cut by 4 bases, the J end by 4 bases, with 7 bases between. CDR3 in amino acids: CASSSTAYGYTF. In DNA form, the CDR3 reads TGTGCCAGCAGCTCGACAGCCTATGGCTACACCTTC.

The chain uses TRBV15 and TRBJ1-2; D is ambiguous. The CDR3 loop spans 13 amino acids. The V gene lost 5 bases and the J gene lost 4 bases, with 11 bases spanning the gap. Per the germline V gene, CDR1 is LNHNV and CDR2 is YYDKDF (reference sequence). The CDR3 DNA sequence: TGTGCCACCAGCTTTGAGGGCCTCTATGGCTACACCTTC. It encodes CATSFEGLYGYTF.

This clonotype has just a few counts. CDR3 in DNA: TGCGCCAGCAGCCAAGAGGATAGCTCCTACAATGAGCAGTTCTTC. Translation: CASSQEDSSYNEQFF. This sequence joins TRBV4-1 and TRBJ2-1; D ambiguous. The CDR3 extends over 15 amino acids. CDR1 and CDR2 from the germline V gene are MGHRA and YSYEKL. Between the trimmed V and J ends, which lost 0 bases and 0 bases, there was a span of 6 bases.

The chain carries TRBV11-2 and TRBJ1-5; 7 positions match TRBD1. There are 14 residues in the CDR3. From germline, CDR1 is SGHAT and CDR2 FQNNGV. V trimming: 5 bases; J trimming: 1 base; junction bases outside the gene matches: 2. The CDR3 is CASSRGPSNQPQHF. CDR3 bases: TGTGCCAGCAGCAGGGGGCCCAGCAATCAGCCCCAGCATTTT.

The chain employs TRBV3-1 and TRBJ2-1; D gene uncertain. Germline assignment: CDR1 LGHDT and CDR2 YNNKEL (reference sequence). V was trimmed by 4 bases and J by 7 bases, leaving 14 bases between them. The length of the CDR3 is 14 residues. CDR3 in amino acids: CASSPSLGFNEQFF. CDR3 DNA: TGTGCCAGCAGCCCTTCACTGGGGTTTAATGAGCAGTTCTTC.

With regard to this clonotype: A junction end diverges from the germline sequence, so it may reflect a read error. CDR3 protein: CAGSLDHYGYTF. The CDR3 DNA sequence: TGTGCCGGCAGTCTAGACCACTATGGCTACACCTTC. The rearrangement uses TRBV12-3 or TRBV12-4 and TRBJ1-2; D unresolved. The CDR3 has 12 amino acids.

This chain joins TRBV7-2 and TRBJ2-5; 11 bases are a match to TRBD2. Germline V gives CDR1 SGHTA, CDR2 FQGNSA. Germline trimming cut 4 bases from V and 13 bases from J; bases unmatched to any gene: 14. This CDR3 is built from 15 residues. CDR3 amino acids: CASSSDKPGLAASYF. CDR3 DNA sequence: TGTGCCAGCAGCTCCGACAAACCGGGACTAGCGGCCTCGTACTTC.

The CDR3 here is CASSPWTSGEQYF. CDR3 coding DNA: TGTGCCAGCAGCCCGTGGACTAGCGGGGAGCAGTACTTC. This chain uses TRBV11-2 with TRBJ2-7, with 11 bases lining up with TRBD2. CDR1 SGHAT and CDR2 FQNNGV come from the germline V gene. This CDR3 spans 13 amino acids. After removal of 5 bases from V and 7 bases from J, the junction contained 4 bases not matched to a gene.

About this clonotype: Sequence at one end of the junction differs from germline and may be a read error. The V call is TRBV18, the J call TRBJ2-5, with 8 positions matching TRBD1. The CDR3 spans 14 residues. Germline V gives CDR1 KGHSH, CDR2 LQKENI. The CDR3 DNA is TGTGCCTGCTCACCGGACAGGGTCCAAGAGACCCAGTACTTC. Translating gives CACSPDRVQETQYF.

This clonotype has more than one count but fewer than ten. The gene calls are TRBV6-2 or TRBV6-3 and TRBJ2-1; D uncertain. Trimming removed 3 bases at V and 3 bases at J, with 12 bases between. This CDR3 has 15 residues. Germline CDR1 reads MNHEY; CDR2 reads SVGEGT. CDR3 in amino acids: CASSYGESSYNEQFF. The CDR3, as DNA: TGTGCCAGCAGTTATGGTGAGAGTAGCTACAATGAGCAGTTCTTC.

This rearrangement joins TRBV20-1 to TRBJ2-1; 10 positions agree with TRBD2. Germline V gene lookup returns CDR1 DFQATT and CDR2 SNEGSKA (reference sequence). V lost 6 bases to trimming and J lost 3 bases; unmatched junction nucleotides: 5. The CDR3 covers 14 residues. The CDR3 protein is CSAGLADGYNEQFF. The CDR3 coding sequence is TGCAGTGCCGGACTAGCGGACGGCTACAATGAGCAGTTCTTC.

This clonotype was detected only a few times. The rearrangement links TRBV20-1 to TRBJ2-6; 7 bases are shared with TRBD2. The trim removed 6 bases at V and 2 bases at J, leaving 7 bases unmatched. In germline, CDR1 is DFQATT, CDR2 SNEGSKA (reference sequence). CDR3 length equals 15 residues. This CDR3 is CSAWDYRTGANVLTF. CDR3 nucleotides: TGCAGTGCCTGGGACTATAGAACTGGGGCCAACGTCCTGACTTTC.

The rearrangement uses TRBV28 and TRBJ2-2; a possible D gene is TRBD1 (6 bases). Germline CDR1 MDHEN, CDR2 SYDVKM. The CDR3 has 15 amino acids. V was cut by 3 bases and J by 4 bases, with 12 bases left in between. The CDR3 sequence is CASSLINRATGELFF. CDR3 nucleotide sequence: TGTGCCAGCAGTTTGATCAACAGGGCCACCGGGGAGCTGTTTTTT.

This clonotype was seen only a few times. The chain couples TRBV10-3 to TRBJ2-7; tentative D call: TRBD2 (5 bases). CDR1 is ENHRY and CDR2 is SYGVKD in the germline V gene. CDR3 size: 15 residues. Trimming removed 6 bases at V and 0 bases at J, with 15 bases between. The CDR3 region has the DNA TGTGCCATCAGCCAACTCGGAGGTTCCTCCTACGAGCAGTACTTC. Encoded protein: CAISQLGGSSYEQYF.

The chain couples TRBV10-3 to TRBJ1-5; 7 bases align to TRBD1. With 4 bases clipped from V and 5 bases from J, the junction kept 5 bases outside the gene matches. The CDR3 consists of 14 residues. Looked up from germline, CDR1 is ENHRY and CDR2 is SYGVKD. The CDR3 nucleotides read TGTGCCATCAGTGGAGAGGGGGCAGATCAGCCCCAGCATTTT. It encodes CAISGEGADQPQHF.

Only a few counts were recorded for this clonotype. The chain has TRBV6-2 or TRBV6-3 and TRBJ2-7; 9 bases line up with TRBD2. The V segment lost 2 bases and the J segment 6 bases; nucleotides outside the gene matches: 11. The CDR3 is made up of 16 amino acids. CDR1 MNHEY and CDR2 SVGEGT come from the germline V gene. CDR3 DNA: TGTGCCAGCAGTTACCTCCAAAGCGGGAGGAAGAGCGAGCAGTACTTC. Translated, it gives CASSYLQSGRKSEQYF.

The V call is TRBV20-1, the J call TRBJ2-5; no reliable D call. Germline V gene lookup returns CDR1 DFQATT and CDR2 SNEGSKA (reference sequence). The CDR3 totals 13 residues. Trimming left V 0 bases short and J 9 bases short, with 14 bases between. The DNA for the CDR3 is TGCAGTGCTAGAGATAACCGAGGCTTTGCCCAGTACTTC. Residues: CSARDNRGFAQYF.

The CDR3 DNA sequence: TGCAGCGCTCGACGGGACAGTGCTTCCAAAAACATTCAGTACTTC. It codes for CSARRDSASKNIQYF. The chain links TRBV29-1 to TRBJ2-4; 7 bases are a match to TRBD1. V shed 7 bases and J 2 bases; nucleotides not matched to a gene: 11. The CDR3 totals 15 residues. The germline gives CDR1 SQVTM, CDR2 ANQGSEA.

The V gene is TRBV16, the J gene TRBJ1-5; a weak D match, TRBD1 (5 bases). The CDR3 length is 15 residues. V was pared by 0 bases and J by 7 bases, with 13 bases between. Germline CDR1 KGHSY, CDR2 FQNENV. CDR3 residues: CASSQSGGFGQPQHF. The CDR3 DNA follows: TGTGCCAGCAGCCAATCGGGGGGTTTCGGGCAGCCCCAGCATTTT.

The chain joins TRBV4-2 to TRBJ2-3; D is possibly TRBD1 (7 bases). CDR1 and CDR2 from the germline V gene are LGHNA and YNFKEQ. This CDR3 comprises 17 residues. V lost 2 bases, J lost 0 bases, and 15 bases lay in between. CDR3 loop: CASSQRGGTESTDTQYF. CDR3 sequence (DNA): TGTGCCAGCAGCCAAAGGGGCGGGACAGAGAGCACAGATACGCAGTATTTT.

This clonotype was found once. V is TRBV28 and J is TRBJ1-4, with D tentatively TRBD1 (5 bases). Trimming pared 6 bases from V and 4 bases from J, leaving 24 bases between. Per germline, CDR1 MDHEN and CDR2 SYDVKM. This CDR3 has 18 amino acids. Written as DNA, the CDR3 is TGTGCCAGCAGCACAAACCGGGCAGGGAGGGGATATAATGAAAAACTGTTTTTT. Protein product: CASSTNRAGRGYNEKLFF. The variable domain in full, with the rest retrieved from reference TRBV28 and TRBJ1-4, is DVKVTQSSRYLVKRTGEKVFLECVQDMDHENMFWYRQDPGLGLRLIYFSYDVKMKEKGDIPEGYSVSREKKERFSLILESASTNQTSMYLCASSTNRAGRGYNEKLFFGSGTQLSVL.

In DNA form, the CDR3 reads TGCGCCAGCATGCCCCAAGGCTCCTACGAGCAGTACTTC. The encoded protein is CASMPQGSYEQYF. This chain connects TRBV5-1 to TRBJ2-7; no firm D call. Deletions cut 6 bases from V and 0 bases from J, with 10 bases between. The V gene's germline CDR1 is SGHRS and CDR2 YFSETQ. CDR3 length: 13 amino acids.